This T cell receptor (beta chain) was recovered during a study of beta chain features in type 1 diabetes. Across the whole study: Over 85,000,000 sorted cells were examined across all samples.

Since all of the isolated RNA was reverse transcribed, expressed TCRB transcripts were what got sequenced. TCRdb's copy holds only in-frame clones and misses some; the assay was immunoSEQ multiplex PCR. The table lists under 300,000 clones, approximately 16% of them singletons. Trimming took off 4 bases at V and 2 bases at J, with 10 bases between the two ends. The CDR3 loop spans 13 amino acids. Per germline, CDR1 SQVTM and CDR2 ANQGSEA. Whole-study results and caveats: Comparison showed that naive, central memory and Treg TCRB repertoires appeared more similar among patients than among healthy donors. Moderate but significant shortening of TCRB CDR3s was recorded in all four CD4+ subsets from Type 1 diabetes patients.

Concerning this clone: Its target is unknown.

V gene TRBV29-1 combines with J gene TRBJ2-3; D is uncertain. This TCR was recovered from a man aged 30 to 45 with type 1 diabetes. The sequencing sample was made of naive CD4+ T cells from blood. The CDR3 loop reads CSVVRLLTDTQYF. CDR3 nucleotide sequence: TGCAGCGTTGTCCGTCTGCTCACAGATACGCAGTATTTT.